This T cell receptor (beta chain) was found in a study of blood T cell repertoires in COVID-19. Study-wide context: Material from acute and convalescent COVID-19 was sourced from the United States, Italy and Spain. PBMCs, B-cell-depleted T cells, or T cells were the source of the cDNA or gDNA that made up the material.

The count of this clone is one. V shed 4 bases, J shed 1 base, and the junction held 11 bases outside the gene matches. The germline CDR1 and CDR2 sequences are LNHDA and SQIVND (reference sequence). The CDR3 consists of 17 residues. In the authors' methods: Reference gene primer amplification gave nucleated cell count estimates. Clones were read by immunoSEQ multiplex PCR, and TCRdb kept only the in-frame ones, dropping some. V, J and clone size derive from that table, while D and trimming were established from the DNA sequence. The data hold about 74,000 clones, with about 86% observed a single time.

The chain links TRBV19 to TRBJ1-1, with 8 bases lining up with TRBD1. The sequenced sample consisted of peripheral blood. This sequence was found in a woman of 80 years or more with active or convalescent COVID-19. The CDR3 reads CASSKSGGALRNTEAFF. The CDR3 nucleotides are TGTGCCAGTAGTAAGTCAGGGGGCGCATTGCGGAACACTGAAGCTTTCTTT.